The 20 T cell receptor beta chains given below trace back to one sample, sequenced in a study of blood T cells in healthy people across ages. PCR was performed a second time for roughly 7 to 11 cycles using a sample-barcoded 5' primer and a J-beta primer mix. MiXCR, run by TCRdb on the 5' RACE reads, gives a single entry per CDR3 protein. The table includes about 1 million distinct CDR3 sequences, 20% to 25% detected once. This sample was shared with a second study, whose subject was T cells of mothers and their children.

Sequencing was carried out using blood. The receptors originated from a girl aged 2 to 10 in good health.

This clonotype came up once. The chain joins TRBV12-3 or TRBV12-4 to TRBJ2-4; D unresolved. The CDR3 contains 14 residues. Trimming left V 3 bases short and J 5 bases short, with 11 bases between. CDR3 nucleotide sequence: TGTGCCAGCAGTTTTACTGGGATGCAAAACATTCAGTACTTC. This sequence encodes CASSFTGMQNIQYF.

The chain is built from TRBV6-1 and TRBJ2-5, with TRBD2 matching over 13 bases. The ends lost 6 bases at V and 3 bases at J; junction bases unmatched: 10. The CDR3 spans 17 residues. From germline, CDR1 is MNHNS and CDR2 SASEGT. Here the CDR3 reads CASSSRILAGGKETQYF. CDR3 coding DNA: TGTGCCAGCAGCTCAAGAATACTAGCGGGGGGGAAAGAGACCCAGTACTTC.

This clonotype has just a few counts. This chain uses TRBV6-5 with TRBJ2-7, with D possibly being TRBD1 (5 bases). V gave up 2 bases and J gave up 0 bases, with 23 bases separating them. Germline V gene data show CDR1 as MNHEY and CDR2 as SVGAGI. The CDR3 has 19 amino acids. The CDR3 protein is CASSYVKYPSDRVSYEQYF. For the CDR3, the DNA is TGTGCCAGCAGTTACGTTAAATACCCCTCAGACAGAGTCTCCTACGAGCAGTACTTC.

V is TRBV6-5 and J is TRBJ1-2, with 8 bases matching TRBD1. The CDR3 is 17 amino acids. With V trimmed by 0 bases and J by 7 bases, 13 bases remained unmatched. In germline, CDR1 is MNHEY, CDR2 SVGAGI. The CDR3 loop reads CASSYSTGDVKASGYTF. The CDR3 bases are TGTGCCAGCAGTTACTCGACAGGGGACGTAAAGGCGAGTGGCTACACCTTC.

Only a few counts were recorded for this clonotype. The chain uses TRBV20-1 and TRBJ2-7; 7 nucleotides match TRBD2. This CDR3 has 13 residues. Germline V lookup: CDR1 DFQATT, CDR2 SNEGSKA (reference sequence). Trimming cost V 0 bases and J 7 bases; bases outside gene matches: 6. CDR3 coding DNA: TGCAGTGCTAGAGATTACGGGGAGGGTGAGCAGTACTTC. Translating gives CSARDYGEGEQYF.

This clonotype was observed a few times. V gene TRBV5-1 combines with J gene TRBJ2-2; 8 bases map to TRBD1. After removal of 2 bases from V and 4 bases from J, the junction contained 4 bases not matched to a gene. CDR3 length: 15 amino acids. Germline V lookup: CDR1 SGHRS, CDR2 YFSETQ. CDR3 protein: CASSFETGVTGELFF. In DNA form, the CDR3 reads TGCGCCAGCAGCTTCGAGACAGGGGTCACCGGGGAGCTGTTTTTT.

This clonotype was counted between two and nine times. The rearrangement links TRBV27 to TRBJ2-3, with D maybe TRBD2 (6 bases). With 4 bases removed from V and 7 bases from J, the gap between germline ends came to 21 bases. Germline values: CDR1 MNHEY, CDR2 SMNVEV (reference sequence). The CDR3 extends over 16 amino acids. The CDR3 DNA is TGTGCCAGCAGTTCAAGGGTATCGGACTATGAATATACGCAGTATTTT. Translating gives CASSSRVSDYEYTQYF.

V and J are TRBV6-2 or TRBV6-3 and TRBJ2-7; no clear D. Trimming took 6 bases from V and 2 from J, leaving 11 bases between them. Germline V gives CDR1 MNHEY, CDR2 SVGEGT. The length of the CDR3 is 13 residues. As DNA, the CDR3 is TGTGCCAGCAGGCAGTCCACTACCTACGAGCAGTACTTC. It specifies CASRQSTTYEQYF.

The V and J genes are TRBV4-1 and TRBJ2-5; 9 positions agree with TRBD2. The J call is in doubt because the DNA end fits TRBJ2-1 better. Germline CDR1 and CDR2: MGHRA and YSYEKL. The CDR3 is made up of 13 amino acids. As DNA, the CDR3 is TGCGCCAGCAGCCAGTATCTAGCGGGGGAGCAGTTCTTC. It codes for CASSQYLAGEQFF.

This clonotype was observed a handful of times. The gene calls are TRBV7-2 and TRBJ1-5; D remains unclear. The CDR3 loop spans 15 amino acids. CDR1 SGHTA and CDR2 FQGNSA come from the germline V gene. Trimming took off 5 bases at V and 7 bases at J, with 18 bases between the two ends. In DNA, the CDR3 is TGTGCCAGCAGCCCAGTTTCGGGGTCAGGACAGCCCCAGCATTTT. This sequence encodes CASSPVSGSGQPQHF.

This clonotype was seen more than once but under ten times. V and J are TRBV5-1 and TRBJ2-5; tentative D call: TRBD2 (6 bases). CDR1 and CDR2 from the germline V gene are SGHRS and YFSETQ. Between the trimmed V and J ends, which lost 4 bases and 5 bases, there was a span of 27 bases. The CDR3 contains 18 residues. The CDR3: CASSKDGTGTGGRETQYF. The CDR3 nucleotides are TGCGCCAGCAGCAAGGACGGAACCGGGACTGGGGGTAGGGAGACCCAGTACTTC.

This clonotype was counted between two and nine times. The chain employs TRBV5-1 and TRBJ1-1, with D possibly matching TRBD1 (6 bases). The CDR3 runs to 17 residues. Germline lookup yields CDR1 SGHRS and CDR2 YFSETQ. V was shortened by 4 bases and J by 0 bases, with 19 bases between the two germline ends. This CDR3 reads CASSPWVRQEMNTEAFF. DNA of the CDR3: TGCGCCAGCAGCCCGTGGGTCCGACAGGAAATGAACACTGAAGCTTTCTTT.

In the case of this clonotype: The junction departs from germline at one end; a sequencing error may be responsible. The chain uses TRBV29-1 and TRBJ2-7, with a tentative D call TRBD2 (5 bases). The CDR3 consists of 12 residues. CDR1 is SQVTM and CDR2 is ANQGSEA in the germline V gene. The CDR3 sequence: CSVDDHLSEPYF. The CDR3 DNA follows: TGCAGCGTTGATGACCACCTTAGCGAGCCGTACTTC.

This clonotype came up a few times. This chain joins TRBV10-3 and TRBJ1-1; D is ambiguous. The length of the CDR3 is 11 residues. The germline V gene encodes CDR1 ENHRY and CDR2 SYGVKD. V was pared by 9 bases and J by 4 bases, with 9 bases between. The CDR3 DNA is TGTGCCATTTTGGGAGGCACTGAAGCTTTCTTT. It specifies CAILGGTEAFF.

A few counts support this clonotype. V is TRBV6-2 or TRBV6-3 and J is TRBJ2-4; no definite D call. The CDR3 spans 13 residues. Per the germline V gene, CDR1 is MNHEY and CDR2 is SVGEGT. Trimming took off 7 bases at V and 9 bases at J, with 16 bases between the two ends. Here the CDR3 DNA reads TGTGCCAGCAATTTTAAGGAGTTGACCATTCAGTACTTC. It translates to CASNFKELTIQYF.

This clonotype was detected only a few times. The chain uses TRBV7-2 and TRBJ2-1; the match to TRBD2 covers 10 bases. This CDR3 comprises 17 residues. Germline V gives CDR1 SGHTA, CDR2 FQGNSA. The V and J ends lost 4 bases and 2 bases, in that order; junction bases with no gene match: 8. In DNA, the CDR3 is TGTGCCAGCAGCTCAGGCCGTAGCGGGGGGCCCTACAATGAGCAGTTCTTC. This sequence encodes CASSSGRSGGPYNEQFF.

This clonotype was seen only a few times. The rearrangement uses TRBV5-1 and TRBJ2-7; D unclear. V gave up 4 bases and J gave up 1 base, with 12 bases separating them. Germline V CDR1 and CDR2: SGHRS, YFSETQ. CDR3 length equals 14 residues. CDR3 region: CASSLVWGSYEQYF. The CDR3 nucleotides are TGCGCCAGCAGCCTGGTTTGGGGTTCCTACGAGCAGTACTTC.

The V gene is TRBV20-1, the J gene TRBJ2-3; either TRBD1 or TRBD2 may fit D (5 bases each). This CDR3 spans 14 amino acids. CDR1 and CDR2 from the germline V gene are DFQATT and SNEGSKA (reference sequence). The V end lost 6 bases, the J end lost 4 bases, and 17 bases lay between the germline ends. The DNA of the CDR3 is TGCAGTGCGAGGGGAGAAAGTGGGGCAGATACGCAGTATTTT. Amino acids: CSARGESGADTQYF.

The rearrangement uses TRBV29-1 and TRBJ2-7, with a possible D match to TRBD2 (7 bases). CDR3 length equals 14 residues. The germline V and J ends were trimmed by 4 bases and 3 bases, with 16 bases remaining between them. The V gene's germline CDR1 is SQVTM and CDR2 ANQGSEA. The chain's CDR3 is CSVVTQGGDYEQYF. CDR3 DNA sequence: TGCAGCGTTGTAACACAAGGGGGGGACTACGAGCAGTACTTC.

The CDR3 loop is CASSLFRGTEAFF. CDR3 coding DNA: TGTGCCAGCAGTTTGTTCAGGGGAACTGAAGCTTTCTTT. This chain uses TRBV28 with TRBJ1-1; a weak D match, TRBD1 (6 bases). The V gene lost 3 bases and the J gene lost 5 bases, with 10 bases spanning the gap. Germline V CDR1 and CDR2: MDHEN, SYDVKM. The CDR3 extends over 13 amino acids.